Included here is one TCR beta chain sequence, with context. Its antigen remains unknown. This sample was taken from a study of a mutant IDH1 vaccine in newly diagnosed glioma. Study background: Patients had received radiotherapy, temozolomide, or both previously, most receiving both.

Germline loops: CDR1 SGHRS, CDR2 YFSETQ. V shed 4 bases and J shed 5 bases, with 16 bases lying between them. The CDR3 runs 15 residues. The time point is: week 5, during vaccination. Mutant IDH1 20-mer peptide, at 300 ug, made up each vaccine dose, with topical imiquimod. Sequenced by immunoSEQ multiplex PCR; TCRdb stores in-frame clones only, minus some. This table has some 33,000 clones, approximately 50% appearing once. This sample comprised PBMCs, obtained from a glioma patient whose treatment included an IDH1 peptide vaccine. The rearrangement uses TRBV5-1 and TRBJ2-1; the D gene is possibly TRBD1 (6 bases). The TCR originated in a woman between 18 and 29 years old with glioma. As DNA, the CDR3 is TGCGCCAGCAGCACATTGCAGGGGTCCCACAATGAGCAGTTCTTC. Translation gives CASSTLQGSHNEQFF.